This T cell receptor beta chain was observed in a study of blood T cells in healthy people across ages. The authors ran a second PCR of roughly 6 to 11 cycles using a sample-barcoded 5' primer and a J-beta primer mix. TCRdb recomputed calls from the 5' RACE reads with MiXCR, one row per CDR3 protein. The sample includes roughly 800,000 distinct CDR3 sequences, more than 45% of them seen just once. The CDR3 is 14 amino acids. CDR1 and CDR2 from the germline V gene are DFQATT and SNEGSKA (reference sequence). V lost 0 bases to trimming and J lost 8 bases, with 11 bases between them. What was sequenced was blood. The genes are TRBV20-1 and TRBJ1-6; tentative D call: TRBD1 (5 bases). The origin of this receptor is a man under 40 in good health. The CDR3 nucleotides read TGCAGTGCTAGAGATCAGGGATCCGATTCACCCCTCCACTTT. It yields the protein CSARDQGSDSPLHF.